A selection of T cell receptor beta chains follows, all from one sample in a study of response to subunit inactivated influenza vaccine. TCRdb reanalysed the RT-PCR reads using MiXCR and keeps one entry per CDR3 protein. The sample holds about 700,000 distinct CDR3 sequences, around 13% seen once. The specimen comprised PBMCs from blood, sampled about 14 days before vaccination. The receptors here all came from a man aged 45 to 65 who received an inactivated influenza vaccine. Each CDR3 is given with its conserved first and last residue. D genes are given only for firm matches. Some rows mark clone size as missing; the rest say once, few, many or name a class of expanded clone.

D: NA
J: TRBJ1-4
size: NA
V: TRBV4-1
DNA: TGCGCCAGCAGCCAAGGATTAGGACCCGGGCTGGAAAAACTGTTTTTT
CDR3: CASSQGLGPGLEKLFF

D: TRBD1
J: TRBJ1-1
size: few
V: TRBV25-1
DNA: TGTGCCAGCAGTGCTCGGACAGGGACGGGCACTGAAGCTTTCTTT
CDR3: CASSARTGTGTEAFF

D: NA
J: TRBJ2-1
size: NA
V: TRBV3-1
DNA: TGTGCCAGCTCCCTCCCGGGGTACTCCTACAATGAGCAGTTCTTC
CDR3: CASSLPGYSYNEQFF

D: NA
J: TRBJ2-7
size: NA
V: TRBV7-8
DNA: TGTGCCAGCAGCTCCGGTGACTACGAGCAGTACTTC
CDR3: CASSSGDYEQYF

D: NA
J: TRBJ2-3
size: NA
V: TRBV4-2
DNA: TGTGCCAGCAGTCAAGTCATACGCGGGGATACGCAGTATTTT
CDR3: CASSQVIRGDTQYF

D: NA
J: TRBJ2-2
size: NA
V: TRBV5-1
DNA: TGCGCCAGCAGCACGTCCAGGACAGCGAACACCGGGGAGCTGTTTTTT
CDR3: CASSTSRTANTGELFF

D: NA
J: TRBJ2-7
size: NA
V: TRBV28
DNA: TGTGCCAGCACCCAGCGGACCCGTCGCGCCACCTACGAGCAGTACTTC
CDR3: CASTQRTRRATYEQYF

D: NA
J: TRBJ2-7
size: NA
V: TRBV7-9
DNA: TGTGCCAGCAGCCCCGCCCCGGGAGAGCAGTACTTC
CDR3: CASSPAPGEQYF

D: NA
J: TRBJ2-2
size: few
V: TRBV14
DNA: TGTGCCAGCAAGGGCCGGGTGAACACCGGGGAGCTGTTTTTT
CDR3: CASKGRVNTGELFF

D: NA
J: TRBJ1-2
size: many
V: TRBV7-9
DNA: TGTGCCAGCAGCTTAGTGGCTACAACCGCCGGCTACACCTTC
CDR3: CASSLVATTAGYTF

D: TRBD1
J: TRBJ1-1
size: NA
V: TRBV5-4
DNA: TGTGCCAGCAGCCCTAGGACAGGGAGGGGAACGAGTGAAGCTTTCTTT
CDR3: CASSPRTGRGTSEAFF

D: TRBD1
J: TRBJ2-1
size: NA
V: TRBV5-8
DNA: TGTGCCAGCAGAGGACAGGTCAATGAGCAGTTCTTC
CDR3: CASRGQVNEQFF

D: NA
J: TRBJ1-3
size: NA
V: TRBV28
DNA: TGTGCCAGCAGTTTTCAAGGGATGGGCTCTGGAAACACCATATATTTT
CDR3: CASSFQGMGSGNTIYF

D: NA
J: TRBJ2-3
size: few
V: TRBV18
DNA: TGTGCCAGCTCGCGCCGGGATATCCTGTATTTT
CDR3: CASSRRDILYF

D: NA
J: TRBJ1-6
size: few
V: TRBV7-8
DNA: TGTGCCAGCAGCTTCTCGAATAATTCACCCCTCCACTTT
CDR3: CASSFSNNSPLHF

D: NA
J: TRBJ2-5
size: few
V: TRBV5-8
DNA: TGTGCCAGCAGCCCCGGGCTGCGGGGACTTCTCGAGACCCAGTACTTC
CDR3: CASSPGLRGLLETQYF

D: NA
J: TRBJ2-7
size: few
V: TRBV29-1
DNA: TGCAGCGTGGGATCGGGCGGGAACCCAGACGAGCAGTACTTC
CDR3: CSVGSGGNPDEQYF

D: NA
J: TRBJ2-7
size: few
V: TRBV27
DNA: TGTGCCAGCAGTTTTGCATTTGGACTGGGGTTTTCCTACGAGCAGTACTTC
CDR3: CASSFAFGLGFSYEQYF

D: NA
J: TRBJ2-3
size: NA
V: TRBV5-5
DNA: TGTGCCAGCAGCGGGGATTTGATGAGGGATACGCAGTATTTT
CDR3: CASSGDLMRDTQYF

D: NA
J: TRBJ1-1
size: NA
V: TRBV3-1
DNA: TGTGCCAGCAGCCACTATGTGAACACTGAAGCTTTCTTT
CDR3: CASSHYVNTEAFF

D: NA
J: TRBJ2-2
size: few
V: TRBV5-5
DNA: TGTGCCAGCAGCTTTGAGGGGACGAACACCGGGGAGCTGTTTTTT
CDR3: CASSFEGTNTGELFF

D: NA
J: TRBJ2-1
size: few
V: TRBV7-2
DNA: TGTGCCAGCAGCACCACTAGTTTCGGCAATGAGCAGTTCTTC
CDR3: CASSTTSFGNEQFF